This T cell receptor beta chain was captured by sequencing in a study of blood T cell repertoires in COVID-19. About the study: Nucleic acid was either cDNA or gDNA, and it came from T cells, B-cell-depleted T cells, or PBMCs.

V shed 3 bases and J shed 7 bases, with 7 bases lying between them. The CDR3 is made up of 12 amino acids. Germline lookup yields CDR1 MDHEN and CDR2 SYDVKM. Enrolled during active infection, Seattle patients were then followed longitudinally. Here immunoSEQ multiplex PCR was the method, and the copy in TCRdb shows in-frame clones only, minus some. The repertoire holds about 160,000 clones, with about 90% as singletons. This receptor was obtained from a man between 25 and 39 years old with COVID-19, enrolled during active disease. Sequencing was done on a sample of peripheral blood. This chain connects TRBV28 to TRBJ2-1; D remains ambiguous. CDR3 sequence reads: CASSLAGNEQFF. CDR3 nucleotide sequence: TGTGCCAGCAGTTTGGCCGGGAATGAGCAGTTCTTC.